The clone carrying this TCR beta chain appeared a few times. Its specificity is unknown. These data are taken from a study of identifying expanded T cells in peripheral blood. The study's findings and limits: Technical replicates showed roughly 1.2 changed clones; roughly two weeks about 16; four weeks 19. Clone count variance between roughly 2-week samples rose with total template count.

The CDR3 extends over 14 amino acids. Trimming removed 0 bases from V and 7 bases from J, with 12 bases in between. Germline V CDR1 and CDR2: LGHNA, YSLEER. The method was immunoSEQ multiplex PCR; TCRdb's version includes in-frame clones alone and lacks a portion of them. Among some 90,000 clones listed, around 89% were seen once. The V and J genes are TRBV4-3 and TRBJ1-2, with D tentatively TRBD1 (6 bases). Sequencing was carried out using blood. The TCR sequence derives from a person aged 18-70 years in good health. In DNA, the CDR3 is TGCGCCAGCAGCCAAGACAGGGGCGACTTTGGCTACACCTTC. Its protein is CASSQDRGDFGYTF.